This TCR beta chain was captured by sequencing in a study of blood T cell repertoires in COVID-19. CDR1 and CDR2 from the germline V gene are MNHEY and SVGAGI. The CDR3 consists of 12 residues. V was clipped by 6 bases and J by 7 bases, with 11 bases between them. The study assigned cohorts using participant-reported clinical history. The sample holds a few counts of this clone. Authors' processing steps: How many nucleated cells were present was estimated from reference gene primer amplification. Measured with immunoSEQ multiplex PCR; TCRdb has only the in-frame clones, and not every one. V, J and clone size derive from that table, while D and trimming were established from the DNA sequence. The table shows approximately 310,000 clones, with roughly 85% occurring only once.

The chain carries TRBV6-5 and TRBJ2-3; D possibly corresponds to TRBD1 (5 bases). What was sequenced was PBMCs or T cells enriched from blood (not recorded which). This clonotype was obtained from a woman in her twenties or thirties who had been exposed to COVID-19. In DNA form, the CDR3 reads TGTGCCAGCAGGCCCCAGGGAAATACGCAGTATTTT. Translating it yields CASRPQGNTQYF.